These 15 T cell receptor beta chains were sequenced from one sample in a study of identical twins. TCRdb re-analysed the 5' RACE reads in MiXCR, keeping a single row per CDR3 protein. The sample shows just over 450,000 distinct CDR3 sequences, 14% of them seen only once. The same data also contributed to another study, on yellow fever vaccine responses in identical twins.

The sequencing input was CD4+ T cells sorted from blood. These receptors all stem from a woman aged 18-35 years in good health.

There are many counts of this clonotype. The chain is built from TRBV7-3 and TRBJ2-2, with 8 bases matching TRBD1. The CDR3 covers 15 residues. CDR1 is SGHTA, CDR2 FQGTGA, per germline. V lost 6 bases, J lost 3 bases, and 6 bases stayed unmatched. This CDR3 is CASSRDRTDTGELFF. CDR3 nucleotides: TGTGCCAGCAGTCGGGACAGGACGGACACCGGGGAGCTGTTTTTT.

The rearrangement joins TRBV6-2 or TRBV6-3 to TRBJ2-1, with a tentative D call TRBD2 (5 bases). Germline V CDR1 and CDR2: MNHEY, SVGEGT. V lost 6 bases to trimming and J lost 0 bases, with 15 bases between them. The CDR3 extends over 16 amino acids. This chain's CDR3 is CASRDPTKTSYNEQFF. CDR3 coding DNA: TGTGCCAGCAGAGACCCGACTAAAACCTCCTACAATGAGCAGTTCTTC.

This chain uses TRBV20-1 with TRBJ1-5; TRBD1 is a possible D gene (6 bases). Trimming took off 3 bases at V and 0 bases at J, with 12 bases between the two ends. Germline values: CDR1 DFQATT, CDR2 SNEGSKA (reference sequence). The CDR3 contains 15 residues. As DNA, the CDR3 is TGCAGTGCTAGTGTGGGGGGCGATAGCAATCAGCCCCAGCATTTT. Translated, it gives CSASVGGDSNQPQHF.

This chain uses TRBV6-2 or TRBV6-3 with TRBJ2-6; D unclear. From germline, CDR1 is MNHEY and CDR2 SVGEGT. CDR3 length: 15 residues. Trimming took off 7 bases at V and 0 bases at J, with 10 bases between the two ends. The CDR3 here is CASNTMSSGANVLTF. As DNA, the CDR3 is TGTGCCAGCAACACTATGAGCTCTGGGGCCAACGTCCTGACTTTC.

The rearrangement joins TRBV16 to TRBJ2-7; D is undetermined. Germline V CDR1 and CDR2: KGHSY, FQNENV. Trimming removed 0 bases at V and 4 bases at J, with 7 bases between. The CDR3 spans 13 residues. The CDR3 DNA is TGTGCCAGCAGCCAATCAGCGCCATACGAGCAGTACTTC. This gives the protein CASSQSAPYEQYF. Looking up the rest from reference TRBV16 and TRBJ2-7 gives the full variable domain: GEEVAQTPKHLVRGEGQKAKLYCAPIKGHSYVFWYQQVLKNEFKFLISFQNENVFDETGMPKERFSAKCLPNSPCSLEIQATKLEDSAVYFCASSQSAPYEQYFGPGTRLTVT.

The chain links TRBV7-2 to TRBJ2-1; TRBD2 might be the D (6 bases). The CDR3 has 15 residues. V gave up 2 bases and J gave up 7 bases, with 15 bases separating them. The germline CDR1 and CDR2 sequences are SGHTA and FQGNSA. The CDR3 nucleotides read TGTGCCAGCAGCTTATTAGGAGGACGGGGGAATGAGCAGTTCTTC. Its translation is CASSLLGGRGNEQFF.

This chain links TRBV12-3 or TRBV12-4 with TRBJ2-7; D possibly corresponds to TRBD2 (5 bases). V shed 4 bases and J shed 7 bases, with 11 bases lying between them. The CDR3 sequence is 12 residues long. CDR3 loop: CASSSWTEEQYF. In DNA, the CDR3 is TGTGCCAGCAGTTCCTGGACTGAGGAGCAGTACTTC.

This clonotype showed up many times. The chain uses TRBV7-9 and TRBJ2-3, with D hard to call. Germline lookup yields CDR1 SEHNR and CDR2 FQNEAQ (reference sequence). This CDR3 contains 14 residues. Trimming removed 5 bases from V and 4 bases from J, with 13 bases in between. The chain's CDR3 is CASSLTSGADTQYF. The CDR3 coding sequence is TGTGCCAGCAGCCTAACCTCGGGCGCAGATACGCAGTATTTT.

This clonotype was counted between two and nine times. V is TRBV7-2 and J is TRBJ2-3, with D possibly being TRBD2 (6 bases). The germline CDR1 and CDR2 sequences are SGHTA and FQGNSA. The CDR3 covers 16 residues. V was pared by 5 bases and J by 2 bases, with 17 bases between. This CDR3 reads CASSLSSVVLTDTQYF. The CDR3 region has the DNA TGTGCCAGCAGCCTCTCTAGCGTGGTCCTCACAGATACGCAGTATTTT.

The V call is TRBV3-1, the J call TRBJ2-7; D is unresolved. With 3 bases removed from V and 6 bases from J, the gap between germline ends came to 9 bases. The CDR3 runs to 12 residues. CDR1 and CDR2 from the germline V gene are LGHDT and YNNKEL (reference sequence). The CDR3 here is CASSHRRGEQYF. The CDR3 DNA sequence: TGTGCCAGCAGCCACCGTCGCGGCGAGCAGTACTTC.

This clonotype has just a few counts. The chain employs TRBV12-3 or TRBV12-4 and TRBJ2-2; maybe TRBD2 (6 bases). This CDR3 region has 14 residues. The V and J ends lost 8 bases and 3 bases respectively, with 13 bases between them. The CDR3 is CASGPGLDTGELFF. The CDR3, as DNA: TGTGCCAGCGGACCGGGACTGGACACCGGGGAGCTGTTTTTT.

The chain carries TRBV5-1 and TRBJ2-1, with D perhaps given as TRBD1 or TRBD2 (5 bases each). The germline gives CDR1 SGHRS, CDR2 YFSETQ. The CDR3 runs 13 residues. V was pared by 3 bases and J by 11 bases, with 15 bases between. The CDR3: CASSYSFEGKQFF. In nucleotides, the CDR3 is TGCGCCAGCAGCTACTCCTTCGAGGGGAAGCAGTTCTTC.

The V call is TRBV7-9, the J call TRBJ1-5; TRBD1 agrees at 7 bases. The germline gives CDR1 SEHNR, CDR2 FQNEAQ (reference sequence). The CDR3 spans 14 residues. V trimming: 4 bases; J trimming: 6 bases; junction bases outside the gene matches: 6. For the CDR3, the DNA is TGTGCCAGCAGCTCACAGGGGCGGGGTCAGCCCCAGCATTTT. Amino acid sequence: CASSSQGRGQPQHF.

The chain carries TRBV20-1 and TRBJ2-4; 8 bases match TRBD1. The CDR3 has 13 residues. V trimming: 3 bases; J trimming: 8 bases; junction bases outside the gene matches: 6. Germline assignment: CDR1 DFQATT and CDR2 SNEGSKA (reference sequence). The CDR3: CSASRQGADIQYF. For the CDR3, the DNA is TGCAGTGCTAGTCGTCAGGGGGCAGACATTCAGTACTTC.

The chain links TRBV29-1 to TRBJ2-2; D remains unclear. This CDR3 spans 15 amino acids. Germline V gives CDR1 SQVTM, CDR2 ANQGSEA. The V and J ends lost 4 bases and 1 base respectively, with 13 bases between them. CDR3 nucleotide sequence: TGCAGCGTTGCGGGCGAATTAATGAACACCGGGGAGCTGTTTTTT. Amino acid sequence: CSVAGELMNTGELFF.